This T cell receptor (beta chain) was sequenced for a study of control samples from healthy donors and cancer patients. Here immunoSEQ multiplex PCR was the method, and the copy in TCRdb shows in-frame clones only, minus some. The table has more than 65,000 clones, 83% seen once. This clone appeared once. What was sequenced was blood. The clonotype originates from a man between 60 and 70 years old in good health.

CDR3 sequence reads: CASSSWDRGSYEQYF. CDR3 DNA sequence: TGTGCCAGCAGCTCCTGGGACCGCGGGTCCTACGAGCAGTACTTC. V and J are TRBV5-4 and TRBJ2-7; D might be TRBD1 or TRBD2, each matching 5 bases. V lost 3 bases and J lost 1, with 14 bases in between. CDR1 is SGHNT, CDR2 YYREEE, per germline (reference sequence). CDR3 length: 15 residues.